This T cell receptor beta chain was obtained from a study of vaccination effects on CD4 cells after COVID-19. Study-level information: The vaccine given was either BNT162b2 or mRNA-1273, in two doses.

This clone was found a few times. What it recognizes is unknown. Profiled with immunoSEQ multiplex PCR; TCRdb holds only in-frame clones, not every one. The profile shows 25,000 to 35,000 clones, roughly two thirds of them singletons. Sequencing in the ViraFEST assay came after antigen-specific CD4+ T cells had been expanded with viral peptide pools, which were used to stimulate PBMC. Researchers isolated CD4+ T cells once approximately ten days of culture had elapsed. PBMC were cultured at around 1.9 million per well with around 10 IU/ml IL-2 and 10 ug/ml peptides. It was on days 3 and 7 that half the medium was replaced with IL-2 medium. General observations from the study: Long after vaccination, the clones induced by infection and by vaccine shrank markedly in size.

The origin of this receptor is a human donor who received a COVID-19 vaccine. Source: CD4+ T cells from PBMCs cultured with HCoV-229E spike peptides, taken before COVID-19 vaccination.

CDR3 nucleotides: TGTGCCAGCTCACCATTGAGACAGGGAGTTTACACCTTC. This translates into CASSPLRQGVYTF. This chain uses TRBV18 with TRBJ1-2; 7 bases agree with TRBD1. This CDR3 has 13 amino acids. Per germline, CDR1 KGHSH and CDR2 LQKENI. Losses at the gene ends were 2 bases for V and 11 bases for J; bases not matched to a gene: 8.